Included here is one T cell receptor (beta chain) sequence, with context. Its antigen is unknown. Germline CDR1 SGHNT, CDR2 YYREEE (reference sequence). CDR3 size: 18 residues. J lost 0 bases, V lost 4 bases, and 10 bases had no gene match. Unstimulated Tregs (CD4+CD25+CD127-) and CD4+CD25- non-Tregs were sorted from PBMCs. This sample is part of a study of Tregs in tolerant kidney transplant recipients. Overall study context: Mixed chimerism was transient after nonmyeloablative marrow transplants from related graft donors.

TCRdb keeps only in-frame clones here, not all; method: immunoSEQ multiplex PCR. This table holds about 110,000 clones, 90% found once. Study observations and caveats: This study did not directly address biological reproducibility.

The rearrangement links TRBV5-4 to TRBJ2-1; 10 bases are a match to TRBD2. The sequence derives from a human donor who received a combined kidney and bone marrow transplant. The specimen was CD4+ T cells from blood, collected before the transplant. CDR3 DNA: TGTGCCAGCAGCGCGACTAGCGGGTGGGCCGACTCCTACAATGAGCAGTTCTTC. Its protein is CASSATSGWADSYNEQFF. Full variable domain (remainder filled in from reference TRBV5-4 and TRBJ2-1): ETGVTQSPTHLIKTRGQQVTLRCSSQSGHNTVSWYQQALGQGPQFIFQYYREEENGRGNFPPRFSGLQFPNYSSELNVNALELDDSALYLCASSATSGWADSYNEQFFGPGTRLTVL.